The 17 T cell receptor beta chains below come from one sample, sequenced in a study of blood T cell repertoires in COVID-19. The data were produced by immunoSEQ multiplex PCR, yet TCRdb's version contains in-frame clones alone and is incomplete. The profile covers under 200,000 clones, with over 70% appearing a single time and approximately 5.1% taken by the ten largest. Sequencing was performed on PBMCs or T cells enriched from blood (not recorded which). These receptors were collected from a woman between 40 and 50 years old with acute COVID-19.

J is TRBJ2-5 and V is TRBV5-5, with a possible D match to TRBD1 (7 bases). This CDR3 is built from 12 residues. V lost 4 bases and J lost 7, with 11 bases in between. Germline CDR1 is SGHKS and CDR2 is YYEKEE (reference sequence). The CDR3 loop reads CASSEQGGTQYF. In DNA form, the CDR3 reads TGTGCCAGCAGCGAGCAGGGGGGGACCCAGTACTTC. Variable domain in full (rest from reference TRBV5-5 and TRBJ2-5): DAGVTQSPTHLIKTRGQQVTLRCSPISGHKSVSWYQQVLGQGPQFIFQYYEKEERGRGNFPDRFSARQFPNYSSELNVNALLLGDSALYLCASSEQGGTQYFGPGTRLLVL.

The chain combines TRBV12-3 or TRBV12-4 with TRBJ2-1; 9 nucleotides align to TRBD2. The CDR3 is 13 amino acids. Germline trimming cut 9 bases from V and 3 bases from J; bases unmatched to any gene: 3. CDR3: CASRLADYNEQFF. DNA of the CDR3: TGTGCCAGTCGACTAGCGGACTACAATGAGCAGTTCTTC.

The J gene is TRBJ2-1, the V gene TRBV25-1; 7 positions match TRBD1. The ends lost 2 bases at V and 10 bases at J; junction bases unmatched: 2. The V gene's germline CDR1 is MGHDK and CDR2 SYGVNS. The CDR3 runs 12 residues. This chain's CDR3 is CASSERGREQFF. The DNA of the CDR3 is TGTGCCAGCAGTGAAAGGGGGCGGGAGCAGTTCTTC.

Ten or more counts support this clone. The chain links TRBV5-1 to TRBJ2-7, with 7 positions matching TRBD2. Germline V CDR1 and CDR2: SGHRS, YFSETQ. J was trimmed by 12 bases and V by 1 base; bases with no gene match: 13. This CDR3 spans 14 amino acids. The CDR3 protein is CASSLYLQSSGAYV. The CDR3 nucleotides read TGCGCCAGCAGCTTGTACCTTCAGTCCAGCGGGGCGTACGTC.

This clone was seen a handful of times. The chain uses TRBV27 and TRBJ1-5; D is perhaps TRBD1 (5 bases). CDR3 length equals 15 residues. Germline CDR1 MNHEY, CDR2 SMNVEV (reference sequence). The V gene lost 6 bases and the J gene lost 6 bases, with 18 bases spanning the gap. The CDR3 DNA sequence: TGTGCCAGCAGCAAGGGGCAGGGTAATGCTCAGCCCCAGCATTTT. Its translation: CASSKGQGNAQPQHF.

The chain recombines TRBV6-1 with TRBJ1-1; possible D gene TRBD1, 5 bases. V was clipped by 2 bases and J by 7 bases, with 14 bases between them. The germline V gene encodes CDR1 MNHNS and CDR2 SASEGT. The CDR3 loop spans 14 amino acids. CDR3 sequence (DNA): TGTGCCAGCAGTGAAAATTTTAGGGGAAGTGAAGCTTTCTTT. The encoded protein is CASSENFRGSEAFF.

The gene calls are TRBV4-2 and TRBJ2-3, with 14 positions matching TRBD2. Germline trimming cut 1 base from V and 2 bases from J; bases unmatched to any gene: 2. This CDR3 has 17 residues. The germline V gene encodes CDR1 LGHNA and CDR2 YNFKEQ. In nucleotides, the CDR3 is TGTGCCAGCAGCCAAGGACTAGCGGGAGGGCCCACAGATACGCAGTATTTT. It specifies CASSQGLAGGPTDTQYF.

The gene calls are TRBV6-1 and TRBJ2-2, with 9 bases aligning to TRBD2. The CDR3 covers 15 residues. Germline V lookup: CDR1 MNHNS, CDR2 SASEGT. V was pared by 4 bases and J by 5 bases, with 5 bases of the junction left unmatched. The CDR3 DNA is TGTGCCAGCAGTGTAGCGGGAGCCCCTACCGGGGAGCTGTTTTTT. Its protein product is CASSVAGAPTGELFF.

In regard to this clone: Other nucleotide sequences in the sample specify the same CDR3. This chain joins TRBV9 and TRBJ2-5, with a possible D match to TRBD2 (5 bases). Germline-derived CDR1 and CDR2 are SGDLS and YYNGEE. V lost 0 bases to trimming and J lost 0 bases, with 12 bases between them. This CDR3 region has 16 residues. The CDR3 here is CASSVAEGEYQETQYF. The DNA of the CDR3 is TGTGCCAGCAGCGTAGCTGAGGGAGAGTACCAAGAGACCCAGTACTTC.

A few counts support this clone. Its ends do not fully match the called genes, so a read error is possible. The chain uses TRBV10-2 and TRBJ1-3; D gene ambiguous. The CDR3 is 13 residues long. Germline V CDR1 and CDR2: WSHSY, SAAADI. The CDR3 region is CASRETAGNTIYF. In DNA, the CDR3 is TGCGCCAGCCGTGAAACAGCTGGAAACACCATATATTTT.

The chain is built from TRBV18 and TRBJ1-1, with 9 bases lining up with TRBD1. CDR3 length equals 17 residues. Germline CDR1 KGHSH, CDR2 LQKENI. V trimming: 0 bases; J trimming: 3 bases; junction bases outside the gene matches: 8. The CDR3 nucleotides are TGTGCCAGCTCACCACCGGGAAGGGGACAGGGATACACTGAAGCTTTCTTT. Translated: CASSPPGRGQGYTEAFF.

The chain joins TRBV27 to TRBJ1-6, with D unclear. The CDR3 extends over 14 amino acids. V lost 2 bases, J lost 5 bases, and 7 bases lay in between. CDR1 and CDR2 from the germline V gene are MNHEY and SMNVEV (reference sequence). The CDR3 here is CASSLKPNNSPLHF. CDR3 DNA: TGTGCCAGCAGTTTAAAGCCCAATAATTCACCCCTCCACTTT.

This clone was seen more than once but under ten times. CDR3 loop: CASSLDQRELRQFF. The CDR3 coding sequence is TGTGCCAGCAGCTTGGATCAGCGGGAGCTACGGCAGTTCTTC. This sequence joins TRBV5-6 and TRBJ2-1, with 8 bases aligning to TRBD2. The V gene's germline CDR1 is SGHDT and CDR2 YYEEEE. This CDR3 has 14 amino acids. The V and J ends lost 0 bases and 12 bases, in that order; junction bases with no gene match: 8.

The rearrangement links TRBV30 to TRBJ1-2; perhaps TRBD1 as D (5 bases). The germline gives CDR1 GTSNPN, CDR2 SVGIG (reference sequence). V lost 7 bases to trimming and J lost 4 bases, with 22 bases between them. The CDR3 runs 15 residues. The CDR3 region has the DNA TGTGCCTCGCCTGGGGCCCAAACGGGAGGCTATGGCTACACCTTC. It is translated as CASPGAQTGGYGYTF.

The chain couples TRBV7-2 to TRBJ2-7, with TRBD2 as a possible D gene (6 bases). The CDR3 length is 15 residues. Germline V lookup: CDR1 SGHTA, CDR2 FQGNSA. Trimming took 3 bases from V and 4 from J, leaving 16 bases between them. The CDR3 sequence is CASSLEAGYLYEQYF. CDR3 nucleotides: TGTGCCAGCAGCTTGGAGGCGGGATATTTGTACGAGCAGTACTTC. Using reference TRBV7-2 and TRBJ2-7 for the parts outside the CDR3, the full variable domain is GAGVSQSPSNKVTEKGKDVELRCDPISGHTALYWYRQSLGQGLEFLIYFQGNSAPDKSGLPSDRFSAERTGGSVSTLTIQRTQQEDSAVYLCASSLEAGYLYEQYFGPGTRLTVT.

This clone was found a few times. This sequence joins TRBV29-1 and TRBJ2-5, with a weak D call TRBD1 (5 bases). V was trimmed by 8 bases and J by 5 bases, leaving 15 bases between them. The CDR3 is 12 residues long. Germline CDR1 is SQVTM and CDR2 is ANQGSEA. The CDR3 sequence: CSFQGVGETQYF. The DNA of the CDR3 is TGCAGCTTCCAGGGTGTGGGGGAGACCCAGTACTTC.

The V call is TRBV7-8, the J call TRBJ2-1, with D possibly being TRBD2 (6 bases). The length of the CDR3 is 14 residues. Trimming cost V 1 base and J 7 bases, with 11 bases left between them. Looked up from germline, CDR1 is SGHVS and CDR2 is FQNEAQ. Written as DNA, the CDR3 is TGTGCCAGCAGCTTAGTCCGGACTACAAATGAGCAGTTCTTC. Translated, it gives CASSLVRTTNEQFF.